This T cell receptor (beta chain) was identified in a study of blood T cells in healthy people across ages. Study conclusions and caveats: With donor CMV status unknown, expanded clonotype changes were possibly confounded.

On this clonotype itself: The antigen is undetermined.

This CDR3 comprises 15 residues. The V gene's germline CDR1 is MNHNS and CDR2 SASEGT. V was cut by 0 bases and J by 1 base, with 8 bases left in between. Next came a second PCR, run for about 7 to 12 cycles, which used a sample-barcoded 5' primer along with a J-beta primer mix. MiXCR was run by TCRdb on the 5' RACE reads, yielding one entry per CDR3 protein. The repertoire includes 800,000 or so distinct CDR3 sequences, roughly 25% of them detected once, and roughly 3.5% sits in the top ten. This sample also appeared in a second study, on T cells of mothers and their children.

Input material: blood. The TCR comes from a boy aged 5-17 years in good health. The chain employs TRBV6-1 and TRBJ2-3; D is possibly TRBD2 (6 bases). The CDR3 DNA reads as TGTGCCAGCAGTGAAGCGGCGGGGCGCACAGATACGCAGTATTTT. Translating gives CASSEAAGRTDTQYF.